The present T cell receptor beta chain was sequenced within a study of shared clonotypes between healthy human individuals. Notes on the study in general: Sharing across four donors was highest in naive CD4 (roughly 5%) and lowest in memory CD8 (roughly 0.4%).

Trimming at V came to 4 bases and at J to 2 bases, leaving 4 bases not matched to a gene. The CDR3 has 16 residues. Germline CDR1 and CDR2: SGHAT and FQNNGV. All participating donors were Caucasian adults from Nashville, Tennessee. Deep was the level used in running the assay. In the sorted-subset replicate PCRs, around 220 ng DNA, 29,000 or so T cell genomes, was used. Assay used: immunoSEQ multiplex PCR; TCRdb lists only in-frame clones, some missing. The sample holds a few million clones, more than 90% seen once. Details on this clone: What it binds is unknown.

The gene calls are TRBV11-2 and TRBJ2-3; 12 positions agree with TRBD2. Material for sequencing was naive CD4+ T cells sorted from blood. Subset in this sample: CD45RA+ positively selected. This TCR came from a man aged 18 to 30 in good health. The CDR3: CASSSTSGGTTDTQYF. The CDR3 region has the DNA TGTGCCAGCAGCTCTACTAGCGGGGGGACCACAGATACGCAGTATTTT.